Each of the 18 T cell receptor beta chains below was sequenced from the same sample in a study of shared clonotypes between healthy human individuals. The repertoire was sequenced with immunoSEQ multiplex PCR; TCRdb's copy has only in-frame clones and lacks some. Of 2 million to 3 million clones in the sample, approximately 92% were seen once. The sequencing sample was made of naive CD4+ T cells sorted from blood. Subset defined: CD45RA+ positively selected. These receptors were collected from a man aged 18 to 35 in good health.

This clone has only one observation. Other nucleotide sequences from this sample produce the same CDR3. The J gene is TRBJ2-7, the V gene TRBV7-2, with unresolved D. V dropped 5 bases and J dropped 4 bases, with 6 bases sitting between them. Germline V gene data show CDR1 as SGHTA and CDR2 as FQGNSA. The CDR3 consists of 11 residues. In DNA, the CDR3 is TGTGCCAGCAGCCCTTCGTACGAGCAGTACTTC. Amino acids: CASSPSYEQYF. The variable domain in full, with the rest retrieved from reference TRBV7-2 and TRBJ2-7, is GAGVSQSPSNKVTEKGKDVELRCDPISGHTALYWYRQSLGQGLEFLIYFQGNSAPDKSGLPSDRFSAERTGGSVSTLTIQRTQQEDSAVYLCASSPSYEQYFGPGTRLTVT.

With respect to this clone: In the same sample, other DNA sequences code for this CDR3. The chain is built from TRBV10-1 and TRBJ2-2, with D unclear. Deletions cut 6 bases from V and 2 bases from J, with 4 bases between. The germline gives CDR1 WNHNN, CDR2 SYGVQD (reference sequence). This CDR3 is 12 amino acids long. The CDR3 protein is CASSRNTGELFF. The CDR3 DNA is TGCGCCAGCAGCAGAAACACCGGGGAGCTGTTTTTT.

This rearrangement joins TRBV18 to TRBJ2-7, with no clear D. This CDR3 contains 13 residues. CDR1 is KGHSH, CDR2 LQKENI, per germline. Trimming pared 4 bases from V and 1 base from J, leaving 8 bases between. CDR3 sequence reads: CASSLTESYEQYF. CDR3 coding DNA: TGTGCCAGCTCACTCACCGAGTCCTACGAGCAGTACTTC. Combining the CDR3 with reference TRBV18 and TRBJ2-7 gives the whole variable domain NAGVMQNPRHLVRRRGQEARLRCSPMKGHSHVYWYRQLPEEGLKFMVYLQKENIIDESGMPKERFSAEFPKEGPSILRIQQVVRGDSAAYFCASSLTESYEQYFGPGTRLTVT.

The CDR3 sequence: CASSEDRRDNEQFF. The CDR3 DNA is TGCGCCAGCAGTGAGGACCGTCGGGATAATGAGCAGTTCTTC. The chain is built from TRBV10-1 and TRBJ2-1; the D gene is possibly TRBD2 (5 bases). Between the trimmed V and J ends, which lost 2 bases and 7 bases, there was a span of 12 bases. CDR1 and CDR2 (germline): WNHNN, SYGVQD (reference sequence). This CDR3 comprises 14 residues.

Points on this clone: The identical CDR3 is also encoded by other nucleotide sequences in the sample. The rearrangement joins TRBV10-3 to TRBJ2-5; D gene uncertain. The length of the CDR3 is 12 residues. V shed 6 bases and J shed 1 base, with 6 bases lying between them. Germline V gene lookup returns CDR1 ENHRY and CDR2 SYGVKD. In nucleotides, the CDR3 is TGTGCCATCAGAGGCGGCCAAGAGACCCAGTACTTC. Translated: CAIRGGQETQYF.

The CDR3 region is CASTIPGNTEAFF. CDR3 in DNA: TGTGCCAGCACCATCCCAGGGAACACTGAAGCTTTCTTT. V usage is TRBV28 and J usage is TRBJ1-1; D remains unclear. V lost 7 bases and J lost 1, with 10 bases in between. CDR1 and CDR2 from the germline V gene are MDHEN and SYDVKM. The CDR3 sequence is 13 residues long. The complete variable domain, with remaining parts taken from reference TRBV28 and TRBJ1-1, reads DVKVTQSSRYLVKRTGEKVFLECVQDMDHENMFWYRQDPGLGLRLIYFSYDVKMKEKGDIPEGYSVSREKKERFSLILESASTNQTSMYLCASTIPGNTEAFFGQGTRLTVV.

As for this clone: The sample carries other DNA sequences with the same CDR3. The CDR3 coding sequence is TGCGCCAGCAGCTTGGATCCTAGCGGGAGAACCGGGGAGCTGTTTTTT. This encodes CASSLDPSGRTGELFF. The genes are TRBV5-1 and TRBJ2-2, with TRBD2 matching 10 bases. Germline V lookup: CDR1 SGHRS, CDR2 YFSETQ. The V gene end was trimmed by 0 bases and the J gene end by 5 bases; junction bases not matched to a gene: 4. This CDR3 contains 16 residues.

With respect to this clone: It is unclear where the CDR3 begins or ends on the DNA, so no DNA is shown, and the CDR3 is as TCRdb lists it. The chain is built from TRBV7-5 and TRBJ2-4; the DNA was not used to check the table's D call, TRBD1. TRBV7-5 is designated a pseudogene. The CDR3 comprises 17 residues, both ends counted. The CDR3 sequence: CARSLEWGQGAKNIQYF.

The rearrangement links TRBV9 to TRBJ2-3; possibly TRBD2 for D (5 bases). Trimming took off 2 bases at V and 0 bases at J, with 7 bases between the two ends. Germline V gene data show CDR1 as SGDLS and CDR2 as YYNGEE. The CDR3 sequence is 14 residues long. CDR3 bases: TGTGCCAGCAGCGTTCTAGCTAGCACAGATACGCAGTATTTT. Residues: CASSVLASTDTQYF.

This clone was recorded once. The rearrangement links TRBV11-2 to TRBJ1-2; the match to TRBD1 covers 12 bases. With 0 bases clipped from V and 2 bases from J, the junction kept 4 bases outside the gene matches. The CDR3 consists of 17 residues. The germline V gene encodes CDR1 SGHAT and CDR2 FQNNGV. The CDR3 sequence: CASSLDGDRGLNYGYTF. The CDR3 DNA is TGTGCCAGCAGCTTAGATGGGGACAGGGGGCTAAACTATGGCTACACCTTC.

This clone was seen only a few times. DNA of the CDR3: TGTGCCAGCAGCTTAGATGCTATTGCGGCGCACTGGTACTTC. Protein sequence: CASSLDAIAAHWYF. The chain recombines TRBV11-2 with TRBJ2-5; no definite D call. CDR1 SGHAT and CDR2 FQNNGV come from the germline V gene. V gave up 0 bases and J gave up 13 bases, with 18 bases separating them. CDR3 length: 14 amino acids.

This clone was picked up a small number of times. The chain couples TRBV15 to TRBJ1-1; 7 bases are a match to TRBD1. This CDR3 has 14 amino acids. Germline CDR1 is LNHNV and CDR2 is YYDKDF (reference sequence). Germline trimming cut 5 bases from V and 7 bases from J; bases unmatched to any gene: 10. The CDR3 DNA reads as TGTGCCACCAGCGGTGGACAGGTTAACGGTGAAGCTTTCTTT. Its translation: CATSGGQVNGEAFF.

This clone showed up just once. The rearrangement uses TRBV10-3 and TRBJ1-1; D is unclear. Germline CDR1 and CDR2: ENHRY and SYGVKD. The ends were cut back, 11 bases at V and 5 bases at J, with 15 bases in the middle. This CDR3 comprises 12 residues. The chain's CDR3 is CASRSTGTEAFF. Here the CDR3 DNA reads TGTGCCTCCCGGAGTACGGGGACTGAAGCTTTCTTT.

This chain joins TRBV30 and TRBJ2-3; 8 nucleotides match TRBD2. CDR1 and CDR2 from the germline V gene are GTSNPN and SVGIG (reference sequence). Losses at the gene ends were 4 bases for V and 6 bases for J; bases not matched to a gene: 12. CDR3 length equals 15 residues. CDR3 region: CAWNLRAGVGDTQYF. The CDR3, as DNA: TGTGCCTGGAATCTTCGAGCGGGGGTGGGTGATACGCAGTATTTT.

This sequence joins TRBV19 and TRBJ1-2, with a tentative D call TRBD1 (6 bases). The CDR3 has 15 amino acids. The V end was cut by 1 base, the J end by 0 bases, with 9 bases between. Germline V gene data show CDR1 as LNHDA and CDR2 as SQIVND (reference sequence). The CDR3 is CASSIVGTPNYGYTF. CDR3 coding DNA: TGTGCCAGTAGTATAGTCGGGACACCTAACTATGGCTACACCTTC.

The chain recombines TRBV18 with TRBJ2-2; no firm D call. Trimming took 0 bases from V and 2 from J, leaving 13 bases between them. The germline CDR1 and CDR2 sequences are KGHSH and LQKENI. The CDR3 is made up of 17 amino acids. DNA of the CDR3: TGTGCCAGCTCACCACCTTCAGGCAGGAAAAACACCGGGGAGCTGTTTTTT. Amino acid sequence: CASSPPSGRKNTGELFF.

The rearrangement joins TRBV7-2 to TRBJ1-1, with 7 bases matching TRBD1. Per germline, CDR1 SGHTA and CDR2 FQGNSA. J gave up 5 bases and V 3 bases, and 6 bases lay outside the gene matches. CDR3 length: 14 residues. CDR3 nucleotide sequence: TGTGCCAGCAGCTTCGGGACAGTCCTGACTGAAGCTTTCTTT. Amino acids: CASSFGTVLTEAFF. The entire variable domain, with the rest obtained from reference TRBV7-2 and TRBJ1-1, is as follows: GAGVSQSPSNKVTEKGKDVELRCDPISGHTALYWYRQSLGQGLEFLIYFQGNSAPDKSGLPSDRFSAERTGGSVSTLTIQRTQQEDSAVYLCASSFGTVLTEAFFGQGTRLTVV.

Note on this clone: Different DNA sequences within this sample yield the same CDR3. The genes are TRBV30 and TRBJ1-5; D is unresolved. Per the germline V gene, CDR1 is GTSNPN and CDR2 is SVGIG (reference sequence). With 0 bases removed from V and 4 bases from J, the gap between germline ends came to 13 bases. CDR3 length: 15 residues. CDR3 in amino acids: CAWSVPGSLNQPQHF. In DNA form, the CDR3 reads TGTGCCTGGAGTGTACCGGGGAGTCTTAATCAGCCCCAGCATTTT.